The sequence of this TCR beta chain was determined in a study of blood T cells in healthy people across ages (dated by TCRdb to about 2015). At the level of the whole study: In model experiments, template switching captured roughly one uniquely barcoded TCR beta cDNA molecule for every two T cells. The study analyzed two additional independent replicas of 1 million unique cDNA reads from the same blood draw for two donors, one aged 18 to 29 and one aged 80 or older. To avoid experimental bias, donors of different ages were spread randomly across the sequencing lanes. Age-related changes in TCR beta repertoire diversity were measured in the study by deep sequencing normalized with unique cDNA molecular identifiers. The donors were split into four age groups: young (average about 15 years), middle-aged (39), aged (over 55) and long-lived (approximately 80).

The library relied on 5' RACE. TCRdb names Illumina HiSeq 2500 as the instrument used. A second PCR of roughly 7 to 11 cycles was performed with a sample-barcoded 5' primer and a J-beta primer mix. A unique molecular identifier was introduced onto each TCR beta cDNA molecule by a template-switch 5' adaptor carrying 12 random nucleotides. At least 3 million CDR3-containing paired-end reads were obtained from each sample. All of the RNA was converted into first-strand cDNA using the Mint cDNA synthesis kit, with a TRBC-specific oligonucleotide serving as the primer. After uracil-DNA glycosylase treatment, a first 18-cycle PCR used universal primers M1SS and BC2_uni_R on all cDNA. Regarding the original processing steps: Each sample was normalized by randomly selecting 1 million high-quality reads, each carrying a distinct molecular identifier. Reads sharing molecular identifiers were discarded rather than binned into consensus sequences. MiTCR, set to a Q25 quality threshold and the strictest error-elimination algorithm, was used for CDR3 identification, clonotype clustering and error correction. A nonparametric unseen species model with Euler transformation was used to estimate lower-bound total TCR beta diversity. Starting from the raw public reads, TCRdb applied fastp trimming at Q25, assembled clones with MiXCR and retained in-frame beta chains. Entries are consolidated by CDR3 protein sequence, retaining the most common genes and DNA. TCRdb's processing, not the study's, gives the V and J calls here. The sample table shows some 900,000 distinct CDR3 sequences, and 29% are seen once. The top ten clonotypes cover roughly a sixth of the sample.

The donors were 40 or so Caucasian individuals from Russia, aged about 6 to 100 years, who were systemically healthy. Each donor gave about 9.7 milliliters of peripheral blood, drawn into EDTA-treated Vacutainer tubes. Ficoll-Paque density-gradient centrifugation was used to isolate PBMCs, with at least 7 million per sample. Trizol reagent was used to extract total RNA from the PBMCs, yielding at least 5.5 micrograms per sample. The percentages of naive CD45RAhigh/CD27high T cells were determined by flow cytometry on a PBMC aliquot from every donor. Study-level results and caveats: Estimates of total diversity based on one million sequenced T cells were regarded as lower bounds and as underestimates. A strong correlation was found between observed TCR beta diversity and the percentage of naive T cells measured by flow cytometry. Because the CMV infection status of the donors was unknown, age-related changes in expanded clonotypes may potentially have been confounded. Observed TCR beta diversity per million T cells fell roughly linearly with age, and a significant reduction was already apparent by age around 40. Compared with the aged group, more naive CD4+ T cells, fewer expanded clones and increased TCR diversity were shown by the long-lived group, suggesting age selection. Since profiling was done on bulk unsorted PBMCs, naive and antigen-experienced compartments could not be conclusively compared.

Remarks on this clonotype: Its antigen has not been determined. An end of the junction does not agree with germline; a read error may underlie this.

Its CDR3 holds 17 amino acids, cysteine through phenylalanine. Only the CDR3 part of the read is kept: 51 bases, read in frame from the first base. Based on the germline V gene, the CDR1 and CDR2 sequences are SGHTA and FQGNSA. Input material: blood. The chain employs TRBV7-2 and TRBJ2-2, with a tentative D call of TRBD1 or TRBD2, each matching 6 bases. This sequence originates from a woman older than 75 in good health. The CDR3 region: CASSLSRQGRNTGDLFF. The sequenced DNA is TGTGCCAGCAGCTTATCTAGGCAGGGGAGGAACACCGGGGATCTGTTTTTT.